Listed below are T cell receptor beta chains from one sample, sequenced in a study of blood T cells in healthy people across ages. Each CDR3 protein gets one entry after TCRdb re-called the 5' RACE reads with MiXCR. The table has 1.5 million to 1.8 million distinct CDR3 sequences, approximately 43% seen once; the top ten hold approximately 4%. The source material was blood. These receptors all come from a woman between 18 and 30 years old in good health. CDR3s include the opening cysteine and the closing phenylalanine or tryptophan. Clone sizes are given selectively: once, few, many, or a class where the clone is expanded.

size	V	J	CDR3
few	TRBV20-1	TRBJ1-5	CSARAGRNSNQPQHF
NA	TRBV4-3	TRBJ2-5	CASSQDPQGGQETQYF
NA	TRBV14	TRBJ2-1	CASSLTAGASGRRDEQFF
NA	TRBV20-1	TRBJ2-7	CSAGRDSSYEQYF
NA	TRBV7-2	TRBJ2-3	CASSSGRHKYF
NA	TRBV6-2/TRBV6-3	TRBJ2-1	CASSGTGGSNEQFF
NA	TRBV4-1	TRBJ2-3	CASSPQILASTDTQYF
NA	TRBV24-1	TRBJ2-2	CATRGAGSGELFF
NA	TRBV12-3/TRBV12-4	TRBJ2-1	CASSPLTGGNEQFF
NA	TRBV27	TRBJ2-1	CASRPLGFNEQFF
NA	TRBV9	TRBJ2-2	CASSVGRLAVSTGELFF
NA	TRBV6-5	TRBJ1-1	CASSYTYRVYTEAFF
NA	TRBV7-2	TRBJ2-3	CASSPSRRRSTDTQYF
few	TRBV27	TRBJ1-1	CASSPEFHDTEAFF
NA	TRBV10-3	TRBJ1-1	CATSGGVFTEAFF
NA	TRBV25-1	TRBJ2-1	CASMYGSSHNEQFF
NA	TRBV19	TRBJ1-1	CASSIGWTPLSTEAFF
once	TRBV7-3	TRBJ2-7	CASSFTKGTRDEQYF
NA	TRBV4-3	TRBJ2-3	CASSQDQAANTDTQYF
NA	TRBV5-6	TRBJ2-7	CASSFGGTSSYEQYF
many	TRBV7-2	TRBJ1-2	CASSLGVYGYTF
few	TRBV15	TRBJ2-7	CATSRDTLGQGAYEKYF
few	TRBV5-5	TRBJ2-7	CASSLNGDEQYF
NA	TRBV4-3	TRBJ2-7	CASSQMAGDYNEQYF
NA	TRBV20-1	TRBJ2-7	CSAPLGTSVSDEQYF
NA	TRBV5-1	TRBJ2-1	CASSSMQGSYNEQFF
NA	TRBV27	TRBJ1-1	CASSLSGGGLNTEAFF
NA	TRBV6-5	NA	CASAAGRPSYEQYF
many	TRBV7-2	TRBJ1-2	CASSLALYGGYTF
NA	TRBV7-2	TRBJ2-5	CASSENEVNNEQYF
many	TRBV7-9	TRBJ1-1	CASSPLGTEAFF
NA	TRBV5-1	TRBJ1-5	CASSVGYGGNQPQHF
NA	TRBV9	TRBJ2-3	CAGSVSTSGGAPDTQYF
few	TRBV20-1	TRBJ2-5	CSATRGFRHPTVQYF
NA	TRBV4-3	TRBJ2-1	CASSQDAGGYNEQFF
NA	TRBV12-3/TRBV12-4	TRBJ2-7	CASSFGRILHYNEQYF
NA	TRBV5-1	TRBJ1-1	CASSLRWTGGINTEAFF
few	TRBV15	TRBJ2-1	CATSRDGLAGGIEQFF
NA	TRBV7-2	TRBJ2-5	CASKNRDRVNEQYF
NA	TRBV29-1	TRBJ2-4	CSVKGLAGNIQYF
NA	TRBV7-9	TRBJ2-5	CASSLGLAGVWQETQYF
NA	TRBV10-3	TRBJ1-2	CAISEGRGRGNYGYTF
NA	TRBV10-2	TRBJ1-6	CASSHREISPLHF
few	TRBV27	TRBJ2-7	CASSLAGGPWGYEQYF